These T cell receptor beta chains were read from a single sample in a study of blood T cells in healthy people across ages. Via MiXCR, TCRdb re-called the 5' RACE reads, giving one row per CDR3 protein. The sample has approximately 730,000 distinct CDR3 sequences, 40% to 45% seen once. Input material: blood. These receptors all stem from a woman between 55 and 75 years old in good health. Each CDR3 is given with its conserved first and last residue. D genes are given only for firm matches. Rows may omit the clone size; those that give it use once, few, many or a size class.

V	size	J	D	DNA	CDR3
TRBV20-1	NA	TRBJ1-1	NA	TGCAGTGCTAGACCATCTCCCGGCCTTAGAAACAGGGCCGAAACTGAAGCTTTCTTT	CSARPSPGLRNRAETEAFF
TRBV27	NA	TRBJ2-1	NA	TGTGCCAGCAAGGAGGGATCCTACAATGAGCAGTTCTTC	CASKEGSYNEQFF
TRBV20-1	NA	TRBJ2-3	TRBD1	TGCAGTGCTAGAATTCCTCCGGGACAGGGGAAAGATACGCAGTATTTT	CSARIPPGQGKDTQYF
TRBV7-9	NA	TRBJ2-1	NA	TGTGCCAGCAGCTCAGGGAAATACAATGAGCAGTTCTTC	CASSSGKYNEQFF
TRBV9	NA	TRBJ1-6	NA	TGTGCCAGCAGCGTAGCTGGGTCGAGAGATAATTCACCCCTCCACTTT	CASSVAGSRDNSPLHF
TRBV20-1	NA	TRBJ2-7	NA	TGCAGTGCTAGAGATCCAGGTGGGAAAGCGGACGAGCAGTACTTC	CSARDPGGKADEQYF
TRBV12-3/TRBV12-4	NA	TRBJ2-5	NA	TGTGCCAGCAGTTTAGCCCCTTTGAGGGGCCAAGAGACCCAGTACTTC	CASSLAPLRGQETQYF
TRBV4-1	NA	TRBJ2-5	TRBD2	TGCGCCAGCAGCCAAGAGGGACTAGCGGGGGGGCTGAGAGAGACCCAGTACTTC	CASSQEGLAGGLRETQYF
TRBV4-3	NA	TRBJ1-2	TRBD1	TGCGCCAGCAGCCAAGGGACCGGGACAGGGTACGGCTACACCTTC	CASSQGTGTGYGYTF
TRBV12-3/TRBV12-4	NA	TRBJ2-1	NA	TGTGCCAGCAGTTTACTAGGGGGTGAGCAGTTCTTC	CASSLLGGEQFF
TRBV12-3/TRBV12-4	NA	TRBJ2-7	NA	TGTGCCAGCAGTTTTCGGCAGTCTCCCTACGAGCAGTACTTC	CASSFRQSPYEQYF
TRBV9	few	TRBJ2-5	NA	TGTGCCAGCAGCGTAGCTAACAGGTTGGGAGAGACCCAGTACTTC	CASSVANRLGETQYF
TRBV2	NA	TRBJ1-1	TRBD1	TGTGCCAGCAGGGCAGGGGGCCACACTGAAGCTTTCTTT	CASRAGGHTEAFF
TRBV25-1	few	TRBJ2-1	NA	TGTGGTCGGGACGGTGTTGATGAGCAGTTCTTC	CGRDGVDEQFF
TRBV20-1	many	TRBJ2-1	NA	TGCAGTGCTAGAGGAGGGGGTCCTAACAATGAGCAGTTCTTC	CSARGGGPNNEQFF
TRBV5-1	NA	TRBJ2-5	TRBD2	TGCGCCAGCAGCTTGACTAGCGGGCCACAAGAGACCCAGTACTTC	CASSLTSGPQETQYF
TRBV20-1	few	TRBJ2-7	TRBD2	TGCAGTGCAGAGCGGGGCGAGCAGTACTTC	CSAERGEQYF
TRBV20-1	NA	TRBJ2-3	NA	TGCAGTGCTAGAGATCGGGGTCCTAGCACAGATACGCAGTATTTT	CSARDRGPSTDTQYF
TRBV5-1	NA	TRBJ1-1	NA	TGCGCCAGCAGCTTGTTCAGGGTCTCGGACACTGAAGCTTTCTTT	CASSLFRVSDTEAFF
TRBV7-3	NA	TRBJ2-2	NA	TGTGCCAGCAGCCCGATAACTGCCCCCTTGAACACCGGGGAGCTGTTTTTT	CASSPITAPLNTGELFF
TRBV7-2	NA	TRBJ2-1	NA	TGTGCCAGCAGCTTAATCGCGGAAGAGTTCTTC	CASSLIAEEFF
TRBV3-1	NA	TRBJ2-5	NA	TGTGCCAGCAGCCAAGCAGACCAGGCCGAGACCCAGTACTTC	CASSQADQAETQYF
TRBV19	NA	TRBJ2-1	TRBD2	TGTGCCAGTAGTATCGGCGGGCGCGGGAGTGCCGGGGGTTCCTACAATGAGCAGTTCTTC	CASSIGGRGSAGGSYNEQFF
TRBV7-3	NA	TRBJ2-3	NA	TGTGCCAGCAGCTTGGGAGGCTTCGGCACAGATACGCAGTATTTT	CASSLGGFGTDTQYF
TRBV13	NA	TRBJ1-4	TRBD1	TGTGCCAGCAGCCCCCGGGACAGGGCTACTAATGAAAAACTGTTTTTT	CASSPRDRATNEKLFF
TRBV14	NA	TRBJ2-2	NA	TGTGCCACCCGGCGGGCGGACACCGGGGAGCTGTTTTTT	CATRRADTGELFF
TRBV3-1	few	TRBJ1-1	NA	TGTGCCAGCAGCCAAGGAAGACAGGATGGTCCGGTAGGCACTGAAGCTTTCTTT	CASSQGRQDGPVGTEAFF
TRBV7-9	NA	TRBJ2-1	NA	TGTGCCAGCAGCATTGGGTCGACAGGAGTTCAGTTCTTC	CASSIGSTGVQFF
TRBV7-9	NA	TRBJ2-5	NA	TGTGCCAGCAGCCTGGGCCCTGCGGCCCAGTACTTC	CASSLGPAAQYF
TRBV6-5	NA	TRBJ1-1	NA	TGTGCCAGCAGTCCGACCTCAGGGAAAAGGGGGACTGAAGCTTTCTTT	CASSPTSGKRGTEAFF
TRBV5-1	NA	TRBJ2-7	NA	TGCGCCAGCAGCTTCGGACAGCTTTCCTACGAGCAGTACTTC	CASSFGQLSYEQYF
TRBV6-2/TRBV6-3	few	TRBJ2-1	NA	TGTGCCAGCAGTCCCCGTCAGGTCAACAATGAGCAGTTCTTC	CASSPRQVNNEQFF
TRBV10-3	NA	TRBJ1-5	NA	TGTGCCATCAAGGGCAATAGCAATCAGCCCCAGCATTTT	CAIKGNSNQPQHF
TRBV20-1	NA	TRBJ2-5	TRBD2	TGCAGTGCTAGGGAAGCTAGCGGATCGTCGGGTGAGCAGTACTTC	CSAREASGSSGEQYF
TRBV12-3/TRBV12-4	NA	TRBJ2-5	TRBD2	TGTGCCAGCAGTTTACGGCTAGCGGGGGGGCCATTTGAGCAGTACTTC	CASSLRLAGGPFEQYF
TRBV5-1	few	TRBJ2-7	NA	TGCGCCAGCAGCTTCAGATTAAGCGGGACAGGCTACGAGCAGTACTTC	CASSFRLSGTGYEQYF
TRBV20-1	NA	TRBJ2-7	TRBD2	TGCAGTGCTAGAGCATTAGGACTAGCTTACCACGAGCAGTACTTC	CSARALGLAYHEQYF
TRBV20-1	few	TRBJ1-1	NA	TGCAGTGCTAGATTGGGGGTATACACTGAAGCTTTCTTT	CSARLGVYTEAFF
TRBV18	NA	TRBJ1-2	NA	TGTGCCAGCTCACCCCCCGCTGACATGGCGAAAGGCTACACCTTC	CASSPPADMAKGYTF
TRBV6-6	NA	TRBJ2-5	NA	TGTGCCAGCATCAGGGGTGAGACCCAGTACTTC	CASIRGETQYF